What follows describes a single T cell receptor (beta chain). These data are taken from a study of blood T cell repertoires in COVID-19. Original handling: Scientists estimated how many nucleated cells there were by amplifying reference gene primers. TCRdb keeps only in-frame clones here, not all; method: immunoSEQ multiplex PCR. Clone size and the V and J calls come from that table; the DNA yielded D and trimming. The sample contains some 350,000 clones, around nine tenths of which appear only once. The CDR3 spans 14 residues. V gave up 10 bases and J gave up 2 bases; unmatched junction bases: 8. In germline, CDR1 is MDHEN, CDR2 SYDVKM.

The gene calls are TRBV28 and TRBJ1-5; the match to TRBD1 covers 7 bases. The sequence was collected from a woman in her 70s with COVID-19, enrolled during active disease. The sample was peripheral blood. CDR3 loop: CATFPGTGNQPQHF. CDR3 in DNA: TGTGCCACATTTCCCGGGACAGGCAATCAGCCCCAGCATTTT.